This TCR beta chain was obtained from a study of tumor and adjacent non-tumor tissue in lung cancer. Study conclusions and caveats: Tumor tissue had significantly higher TCR diversity than normal lung. Tumor TCR diversity, when higher, was linked to shorter survival.

There are 16 residues in the CDR3. Germline CDR1 SGHNT, CDR2 YENEEA. Points on this clonotype: Antigen specificity is unknown.

RNA was extracted from bulk tissue without any cell sorting. Distant lung tissue was collected more than 3 cm away from the tumor edge. A modified ARM-PCR protocol with three rounds of nested PCR amplified TCRbeta. TCRdb reprocessed the multiplex PCR reads with MiXCR, giving one entry per CDR3 protein. The repertoire holds almost 75,000 distinct CDR3 sequences, with approximately 71% as singletons. Specimen: distant non-tumor lung tissue. This sequence was found in a woman between 50 and 59 years old with non-small cell lung cancer. The rearrangement joins TRBV11-3 to TRBJ2-1, with TRBD2 matching over 8 bases. The DNA for the CDR3 is TGTGCTACCAGCTTAGCGGGAACCCCCTCCTACAATGAGCAGTTCTTC. Protein product: CATSLAGTPSYNEQFF.